This T cell receptor beta chain appears in the sequencing data of a study of CD8+CD57+ T cells in acquired aplastic anemia. General study points: CD8+ Simpson's diversity did not differ significantly between patients and controls.

TCR beta VDJ and CDR3 were profiled, and genomic DNA was the template. Each CDR3 protein is one row after TCRdb ran MiXCR on the reads. The sample consists of about 240,000 distinct CDR3 sequences, 47% of them appearing once. Patients included in sequencing had previously demonstrated CD8+CD57+ cell expansion by flow cytometry. Severe acquired aplastic anemia was present in every patient. At blood sampling, none of the patients had yet received therapy. Points on this clonotype: Its antigen remains unidentified.

The germline V gene encodes CDR1 SGHRS and CDR2 YFSETQ. Germline trimming cut 0 bases from V and 1 base from J; bases unmatched to any gene: 2. The CDR3 loop spans 15 amino acids. The genes are TRBV5-1 and TRBJ2-5, with 8 bases aligning to TRBD2. This receptor was taken from a human donor with aplastic anemia. Sequencing input: sorted CD4+, CD8+, or CD8+CD57+ T cells (not recorded which) from PBMCs. The CDR3 loop reads CASSLERGIQETQYF. CDR3 coding DNA: TGCGCCAGCAGCTTGGAGCGGGGGATCCAAGAGACCCAGTACTTC.